A selection of T cell receptor beta chains follows, all from one sample in a study of blood T cell repertoires in COVID-19. The protocol was immunoSEQ multiplex PCR, while the TCRdb copy is restricted to in-frame clones and leaves out a portion. This sample has more than 150,000 clones, with 80% to 85% found just once. Material: PBMCs or T cells enriched from blood (not recorded which). The receptors stem from a woman in her sixties or seventies who had recovered from COVID-19. Both conserved end residues are part of each CDR3. Each record gives: V gene, CDR3 length, clone size, CDR3 protein. Clone size appears in some rows only: once, few, many, or a class for an expanded clone.

V gene: TRBV28
CDR3 length: 16
clone size: .
CDR3 protein: CASTPIAGGRGETQYF

V gene: TRBV5-8
CDR3 length: 14
clone size: .
CDR3 protein: CASSLWYSRYEQYF

V gene: TRBV7-3
CDR3 length: 18
clone size: .
CDR3 protein: CASSLAPPGTAYNSPLHF

V gene: TRBV27
CDR3 length: 18
clone size: .
CDR3 protein: CASSHKGTGGGAYNEQFF

V gene: TRBV5-6
CDR3 length: 14
clone size: .
CDR3 protein: CASSLPTGPETQYF

V gene: TRBV23-1
CDR3 length: 16
clone size: .
CDR3 protein: CASNHDSLGKETPLHF

V gene: TRBV18
CDR3 length: 15
clone size: .
CDR3 protein: CASSPPSRSSYEQYF

V gene: TRBV2
CDR3 length: 16
clone size: .
CDR3 protein: CASRRGMGPPREKLFF

V gene: TRBV10-2
CDR3 length: 15
clone size: .
CDR3 protein: CASSESPLSNTEAFF

V gene: TRBV2
CDR3 length: 12
clone size: .
CDR3 protein: CASKPGNYGYTF

V gene: TRBV5-4
CDR3 length: 15
clone size: .
CDR3 protein: CASSSKQGAGTEAFF

V gene: TRBV12-3/TRBV12-4
CDR3 length: 13
clone size: .
CDR3 protein: CASSIAGDYGYTF

V gene: TRBV5-4
CDR3 length: 14
clone size: .
CDR3 protein: CASTQDRVSHEQYF

V gene: TRBV5-1
CDR3 length: 16
clone size: .
CDR3 protein: CASSLGTGGVGNIQYF

V gene: TRBV7-9
CDR3 length: 14
clone size: .
CDR3 protein: CASSHMGTGDHVIF

V gene: TRBV25-1
CDR3 length: 18
clone size: few
CDR3 protein: CASSEKATGGYMNTEAFF

V gene: TRBV6-5
CDR3 length: 14
clone size: .
CDR3 protein: CASSRTGTAYGYTF

V gene: TRBV10-1
CDR3 length: 15
clone size: .
CDR3 protein: CASSARGASTDTQYF

V gene: TRBV18
CDR3 length: 18
clone size: .
CDR3 protein: CASSPPGLAGGPLDTQYF

V gene: TRBV19
CDR3 length: 15
clone size: .
CDR3 protein: CASSIYGAYYNEQFF

V gene: TRBV30
CDR3 length: 13
clone size: .
CDR3 protein: CAWSSRGNQPQHF

V gene: TRBV19
CDR3 length: 14
clone size: .
CDR3 protein: CASSILETTDTQYF

V gene: TRBV6-5
CDR3 length: 15
clone size: .
CDR3 protein: CATVGQGRGEYGYTF

V gene: TRBV9
CDR3 length: 16
clone size: .
CDR3 protein: CASSVATTGPTNTIYF

V gene: TRBV18
CDR3 length: 17
clone size: .
CDR3 protein: CASSPSGTSSGANVLTF

V gene: TRBV2
CDR3 length: 12
clone size: .
CDR3 protein: CASRVEPYEQYF

V gene: TRBV30
CDR3 length: 15
clone size: few
CDR3 protein: CAWTSQGGDNQPQHF

V gene: TRBV4-2
CDR3 length: 16
clone size: .
CDR3 protein: CASSQNPGQGQETQYF

V gene: TRBV5-1
CDR3 length: 13
clone size: .
CDR3 protein: CASSTDRDSTIYF

V gene: TRBV27
CDR3 length: 14
clone size: .
CDR3 protein: CASSLWQGLTEAFF

V gene: TRBV2
CDR3 length: 15
clone size: .
CDR3 protein: CATTASGGVQETQYF

V gene: TRBV7-9
CDR3 length: 14
clone size: once
CDR3 protein: CASSLWTATGELFF

V gene: TRBV19
CDR3 length: 11
clone size: few
CDR3 protein: CASSIERKAFF

V gene: TRBV5-1
CDR3 length: 15
clone size: .
CDR3 protein: CASSLVGTRGDTQYF

V gene: TRBV19
CDR3 length: 15
clone size: .
CDR3 protein: CASSQTGQGIIEQYF

V gene: TRBV5-1
CDR3 length: 14
clone size: .
CDR3 protein: CASSVDSSNTEAFF

V gene: TRBV24-1
CDR3 length: 15
clone size: few
CDR3 protein: CATSDPGTGDNEQFF

V gene: TRBV5-1
CDR3 length: 14
clone size: .
CDR3 protein: CASSLGDRVQGYTF

V gene: TRBV5-1
CDR3 length: 12
clone size: .
CDR3 protein: CASSWGQGKQFF

V gene: TRBV28
CDR3 length: 16
clone size: few
CDR3 protein: CASSRRRTGGTYEQYF

V gene: TRBV19
CDR3 length: 14
clone size: few
CDR3 protein: CASSKMETGQPQHF

V gene: TRBV29-1
CDR3 length: 14
clone size: few
CDR3 protein: CSVEDPYRGQGYTF

V gene: TRBV4-2
CDR3 length: 15
clone size: .
CDR3 protein: CASSQGGANTGELFF

V gene: TRBV12-3/TRBV12-4
CDR3 length: 13
clone size: few
CDR3 protein: CASSFGRGAEAFF

V gene: TRBV28
CDR3 length: 17
clone size: .
CDR3 protein: CASRGGGTGLFISPLHF

V gene: TRBV15
CDR3 length: 13
clone size: .
CDR3 protein: CATRRDTYNEQFF

V gene: TRBV6-5
CDR3 length: 14
clone size: .
CDR3 protein: CASKVGGWNTEAFF

V gene: TRBV5-1
CDR3 length: 16
clone size: .
CDR3 protein: CASSLPGTGANTEAFF

V gene: TRBV4-1
CDR3 length: 14
clone size: once
CDR3 protein: CASSLSPAGNGYTF

V gene: TRBV5-5
CDR3 length: 15
clone size: .
CDR3 protein: CASSYQRDVSQPQHF

V gene: TRBV4-1
CDR3 length: 15
clone size: .
CDR3 protein: CASSPTGTARYEQYF

V gene: TRBV28
CDR3 length: 14
clone size: .
CDR3 protein: CASLRGQGGDEQYF

V gene: TRBV4-1
CDR3 length: 14
clone size: .
CDR3 protein: CASSPGPFSYEQYF

V gene: TRBV7-8
CDR3 length: 16
clone size: .
CDR3 protein: CASSQRGTGNNQPQHF

V gene: TRBV7-2
CDR3 length: 15
clone size: .
CDR3 protein: CASSLAAGSLETQYF

V gene: TRBV7-8
CDR3 length: 17
clone size: .
CDR3 protein: CASSPSGQIRSGNTIYF

V gene: TRBV5-6
CDR3 length: 13
clone size: .
CDR3 protein: CASSLIQNYGYTF

V gene: TRBV19
CDR3 length: 14
clone size: .
CDR3 protein: CATSPRQGPPGYTF

V gene: TRBV5-1
CDR3 length: 15
clone size: .
CDR3 protein: CASSFASGSLDTQYF

V gene: TRBV19
CDR3 length: 15
clone size: .
CDR3 protein: CASRDGTGITGELFF